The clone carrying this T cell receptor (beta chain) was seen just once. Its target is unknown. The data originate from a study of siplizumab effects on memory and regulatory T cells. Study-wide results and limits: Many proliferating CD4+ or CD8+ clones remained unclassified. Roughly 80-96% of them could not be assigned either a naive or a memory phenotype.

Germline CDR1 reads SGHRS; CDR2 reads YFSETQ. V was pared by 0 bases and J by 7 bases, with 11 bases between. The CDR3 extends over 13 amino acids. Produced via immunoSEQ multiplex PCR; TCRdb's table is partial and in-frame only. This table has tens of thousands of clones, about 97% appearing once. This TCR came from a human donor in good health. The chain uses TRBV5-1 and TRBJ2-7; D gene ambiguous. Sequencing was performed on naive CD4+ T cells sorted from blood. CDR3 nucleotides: TGCGCCAGCAGCTTGGTACTGACGCGGGAGCAGTACTTC. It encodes CASSLVLTREQYF.